Below are 18 T cell receptor beta chains sequenced from a single sample in a study of tumor-infiltrating lymphocytes in primary liver carcinoma. Making TCR beta cDNA involved 400 to 600 ng total RNA and a constant-region primer. Slightly modified ARM-PCR with three nested multiplex PCR rounds yielded TCR beta libraries. Forward primers for TRBV1-TRBV30 and a C-beta reverse primer served the first two PCR rounds, at about 9 cycles each. TCRdb re-called the multiplex PCR reads with MiXCR, one entry per CDR3 protein. Among about 78,000 distinct CDR3 sequences listed, almost 70% were seen once. Without any cell sorting, about 19-31 mg of bulk tissue yielded co-extracted RNA and DNA. Sequencing input: liver tumor tissue from sampling region 4. Specified subset: tumor region T4, right-lateral pole. The receptor set was obtained from a man aged 35 to 55 with primary liver carcinoma and hepatitis B virus infection.

Points on this clonotype: This likely comes from a read error, as the CDR3 has no conserved phenylalanine or tryptophan at its end. Because the CDR3's place on the DNA is in doubt, the DNA is left out and the CDR3 is given as listed by TCRdb. The V and J genes are TRBV6-1 and TRBJ2-5; the table's D call, TRBD1, has no DNA check behind it. Per germline, CDR1 MNHNS and CDR2 SASEGT. Ends included, the CDR3 has 14 residues. The CDR3 spells CATDGAGIQETRYL.

This clonotype was detected only once. The germline gene is not matched at one end of the junction; a read error may be the cause. The chain uses TRBV12-3 or TRBV12-4 and TRBJ2-3; D remains ambiguous. The CDR3 length is 14 residues. CDR3 residues: CANSFRIRKDTQYF. The CDR3 DNA reads as TGTGCCAACAGTTTCCGGATTAGGAAAGATACGCAGTATTTT.

This clonotype was observed once. One junction end disagrees with the germline gene, perhaps due to a read error. The CDR3 nucleotides read TGCGCCACCAGTTTAAGACCGAGCTCCTACAATGAGCAGTTCTTC. Its translation is CATSLRPSSYNEQFF. V gene TRBV12-3 or TRBV12-4 combines with J gene TRBJ2-1; unclear D gene. This CDR3 has 15 residues.

This clonotype is judged medium-sized. In DNA form, the CDR3 reads TGTGCCAGCAGCATGGCAGGGGGTATTGACTATGGCTACACCTTC. Its translation is CASSMAGGIDYGYTF. The gene calls are TRBV6-1 and TRBJ1-2; the match to TRBD1 covers 7 bases. Germline V CDR1 and CDR2: MNHNS, SASEGT. The CDR3 runs to 15 residues. Germline trimming cut 6 bases from V and 3 bases from J; bases unmatched to any gene: 10.

This clonotype was counted a few times. A clone one base away is much larger, so this may be a read error. V is TRBV14 and J is TRBJ2-7; D is unclear. CDR1 is SGHDN, CDR2 FVKESK, per germline. The CDR3 contains 13 residues. CDR3: CASSQASNHERYF. In DNA, the CDR3 is TGTGCCAGCAGCCAAGCTTCAAACCACGAGCGGTACTTC.

With respect to this clonotype: Sequence at one end of the junction differs from germline and may be a read error. The chain uses TRBV28 and TRBJ1-1, with D perhaps matching TRBD1 (6 bases). The CDR3 is made up of 16 amino acids. CDR1 is MDHEN and CDR2 is SYDVKM in the germline V gene. CDR3 nucleotides: TGTACCAGCACCCTTGCCTTTGTGGGGGCAGGGGCTGAAGCTTTCTTT. The encoded protein is CTSTLAFVGAGAEAFF.

The chain employs TRBV30 and TRBJ1-4, with a tentative D call TRBD1 (5 bases). This CDR3 is built from 14 residues. Germline loops: CDR1 GTSNPN, CDR2 SVGIG (reference sequence). With 0 bases removed from V and 10 bases from J, the gap between germline ends came to 15 bases. The CDR3 reads CAWSVDGACGKLFF. CDR3 nucleotides: TGTGCCTGGAGTGTAGACGGGGCATGCGGAAAACTGTTTTTT.

A remark on this clonotype: The junction shows a germline mismatch at one end, possibly a read error. The chain employs TRBV14 and TRBJ1-4; 7 bases agree with TRBD1. CDR3 length: 16 residues. Germline CDR1 SGHDN, CDR2 FVKESK. The CDR3 DNA sequence: TGTGCCAGCAGCCAAGAAGGCCGAGGGGGCAATGAAGAACTGTTTTTT. Amino acid sequence: CASSQEGRGGNEELFF.

This clonotype was seen ten or more times. The V gene is TRBV6-1, the J gene TRBJ1-4; TRBD1 matches 7 bases. This CDR3 is built from 15 residues. Looked up from germline, CDR1 is MNHNS and CDR2 is SASEGT. Trimming took 7 bases from V and 8 from J; bases not matched to a gene: 13. CDR3 nucleotides: TGTGCCAGCACCCCTAGACAGGGACAAGGCGAAAAACTGTTTTTT. Translated: CASTPRQGQGEKLFF.

On this clonotype itself: A much larger clone lies a single base off, so this may be a read error. The CDR3, as DNA: TGTGCCAGCAGTTCACTAGCGGGAAACATTAAGTACTTC. Its translation is CASSSLAGNIKYF. The chain has TRBV28 and TRBJ2-4, with TRBD2 matching over 10 bases. The germline gives CDR1 MDHEN, CDR2 SYDVKM. The CDR3 contains 13 residues.

This clonotype was detected only a few times. Given the absence of the conserved phenylalanine or tryptophan at the CDR3 end, a read error is likely. The chain joins TRBV11-2 to TRBJ2-7, with D perhaps TRBD2 (5 bases). The CDR3 has 15 amino acids. CDR1 and CDR2 from the germline V gene are SGHAT and FQNNGV. Trimming stripped 7 bases from V and 9 bases from J, with 25 bases between. In DNA, the CDR3 is TGTGCCAGCACCCCCTTGGAAGCGGCCCACTACATGCAGTACCTC. Its translation is CASTPLEAAHYMQYL.

A word on this clonotype: The junction and the germline gene differ at one end; a read error may be behind it. The chain links TRBV29-1 to TRBJ2-1, with D perhaps matching TRBD1 (5 bases). In germline, CDR1 is SQVTM, CDR2 ANQGSEA. The CDR3 has 15 amino acids. The CDR3 DNA sequence: TGCGGCGTGGGGCCTCCCTCCAGTTCCTACAATGAGCAGTTCTTC. Translated, it gives CGVGPPSSSYNEQFF.

Points on this clonotype: A junction end diverges from the germline sequence, so it may reflect a read error. The V call is TRBV29-1, the J call TRBJ1-5; possibly TRBD1 for D (5 bases). Looked up from germline, CDR1 is SQVTM and CDR2 is ANQGSEA. The CDR3 length is 15 residues. CDR3 sequence: CIVATGGGNNQPQHF. In nucleotides, the CDR3 is TGCATCGTCGCAACCGGGGGTGGTAACAATCAGCCCCAGCACTTT.

Turning to this clonotype: Compared with germline, one end of the junction differs, possibly owing to a read error. V is TRBV12-3 or TRBV12-4 and J is TRBJ2-3; D perhaps matches TRBD2 (6 bases). This CDR3 has 15 residues. DNA of the CDR3: TGTGCCAGCAGCCGACTTGAGGGAGGCACAGATACGAAGTATTTT. Its translation: CASSRLEGGTDTKYF.

Notes on this clonotype: This may come from a read error, since a much larger clone is one base off. The chain recombines TRBV6-4 with TRBJ2-1; a possible D gene is TRBD1 (6 bases). The CDR3 contains 11 residues. The V and J ends lost 4 bases and 14 bases respectively, with 12 bases between them. Germline-derived CDR1 and CDR2 are MRHNA and SNTAGT. In DNA, the CDR3 is TGTGCCAGCAGTGTTCGACAGGAAAAGTTCTTC. It is translated as CASSVRQEKFF.

V gene TRBV20-1 combines with J gene TRBJ2-1, with a tentative D call TRBD2 (6 bases). The CDR3 has 14 residues. Trimming removed 2 bases from V and 2 bases from J, with 10 bases in between. From germline, CDR1 is DFQATT and CDR2 SNEGSKA (reference sequence). CDR3 in amino acids: CSARRENAYNEQFF. As DNA, the CDR3 is TGCAGTGCTAGACGGGAGAACGCCTACAATGAGCAGTTCTTC.

This clonotype was counted at least ten times. V gene TRBV10-3 combines with J gene TRBJ1-1; tentative D call: TRBD1 (5 bases). Germline V gene data show CDR1 as ENHRY and CDR2 as SYGVKD. Trimming cost V 3 bases and J 3 bases, with 8 bases left between them. The CDR3 consists of 13 residues. The CDR3 bases are TGTGCCATCAGTGACAGGGCGGACACTGAAGCTTTCTTT. Translating gives CAISDRADTEAFF.

In the case of this clonotype: At one boundary the junction diverges from the germline segment, which might be a read error. The chain carries TRBV5-4 and TRBJ2-7, with 8 bases aligning to TRBD1. This CDR3 spans 15 amino acids. Germline loops: CDR1 SGHNT, CDR2 YYREEE (reference sequence). The CDR3 sequence: CASNITGTGAYEQYF. CDR3 in DNA: TGTGCCAGCAACATAACCGGGACAGGAGCTTACGAGCAGTACTTT.